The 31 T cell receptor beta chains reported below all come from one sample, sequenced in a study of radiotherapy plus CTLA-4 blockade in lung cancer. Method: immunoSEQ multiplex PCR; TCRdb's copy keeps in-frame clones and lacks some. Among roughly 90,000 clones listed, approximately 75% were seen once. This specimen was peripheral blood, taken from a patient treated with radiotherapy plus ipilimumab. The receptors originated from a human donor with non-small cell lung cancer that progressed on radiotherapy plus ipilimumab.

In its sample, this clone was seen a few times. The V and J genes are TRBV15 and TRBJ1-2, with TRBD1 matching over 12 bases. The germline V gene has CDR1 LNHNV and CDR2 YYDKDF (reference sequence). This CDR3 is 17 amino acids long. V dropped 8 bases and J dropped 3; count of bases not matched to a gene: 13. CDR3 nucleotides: TGTGCCACCGAAAAGGGGACAGGGGGCGAGTCGGACTATGGCTACACCTTC. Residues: CATEKGTGGESDYGYTF.

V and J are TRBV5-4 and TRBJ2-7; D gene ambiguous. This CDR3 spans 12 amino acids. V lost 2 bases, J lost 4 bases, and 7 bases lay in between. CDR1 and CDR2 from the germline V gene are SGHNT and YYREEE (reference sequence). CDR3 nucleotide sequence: TGTGCCAGCAGCTTCAGCCCTTACGAGCAGTACTTC. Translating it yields CASSFSPYEQYF.

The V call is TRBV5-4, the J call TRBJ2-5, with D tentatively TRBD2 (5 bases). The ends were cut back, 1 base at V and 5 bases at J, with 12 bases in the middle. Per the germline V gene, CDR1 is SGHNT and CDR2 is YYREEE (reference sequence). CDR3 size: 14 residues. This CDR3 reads CASSLKGVEETQYF. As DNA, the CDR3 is TGTGCCAGCAGCTTGAAGGGAGTGGAGGAGACCCAGTACTTC.

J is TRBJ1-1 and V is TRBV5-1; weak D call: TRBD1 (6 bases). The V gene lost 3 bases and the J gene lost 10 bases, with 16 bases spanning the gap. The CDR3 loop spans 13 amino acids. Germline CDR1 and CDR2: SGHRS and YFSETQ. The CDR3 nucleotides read TGCGCCAGCAGCTCTTCCCCAGGGGTTAGAGCTTTCTTT. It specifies CASSSSPGVRAFF.

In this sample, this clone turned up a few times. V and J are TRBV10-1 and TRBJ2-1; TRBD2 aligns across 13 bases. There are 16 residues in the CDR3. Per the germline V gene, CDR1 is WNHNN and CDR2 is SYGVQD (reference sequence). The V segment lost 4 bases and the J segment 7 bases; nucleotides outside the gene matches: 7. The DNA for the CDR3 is TGCGCCAGCAGTGCCGGGGGACTAGCGGGGAGGAATGAGCAGTTCTTC. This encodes CASSAGGLAGRNEQFF.

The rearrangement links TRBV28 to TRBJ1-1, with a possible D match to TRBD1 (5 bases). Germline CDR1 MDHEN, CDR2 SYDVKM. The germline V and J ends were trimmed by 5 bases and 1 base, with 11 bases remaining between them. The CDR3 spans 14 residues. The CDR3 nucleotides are TGTGCCAGCAGTCCACCGGGGCCGAACACTGAAGCTTTCTTT. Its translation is CASSPPGPNTEAFF.

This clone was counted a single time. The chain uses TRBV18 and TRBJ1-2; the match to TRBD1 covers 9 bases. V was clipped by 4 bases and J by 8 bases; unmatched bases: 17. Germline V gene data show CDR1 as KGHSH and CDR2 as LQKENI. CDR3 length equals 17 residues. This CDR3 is CASSQRVREQGAEGYTF. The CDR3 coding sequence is TGTGCCAGCTCACAACGCGTCCGGGAACAGGGGGCTGAGGGCTACACCTTC.

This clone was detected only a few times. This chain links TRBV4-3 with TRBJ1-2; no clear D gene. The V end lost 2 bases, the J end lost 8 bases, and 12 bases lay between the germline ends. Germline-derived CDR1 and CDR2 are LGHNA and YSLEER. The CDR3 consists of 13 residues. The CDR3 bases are TGCGCCAGCAGCCAACGACGGCAGGCGGGCTACACCTTC. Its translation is CASSQRRQAGYTF.

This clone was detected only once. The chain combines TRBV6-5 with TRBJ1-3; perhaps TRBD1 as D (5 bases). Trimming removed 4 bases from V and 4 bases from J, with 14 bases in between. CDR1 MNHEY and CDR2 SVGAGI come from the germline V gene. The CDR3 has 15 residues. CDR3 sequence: CASSSGSSFGNTIYF. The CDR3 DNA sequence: TGTGCCAGCAGTTCAGGGAGTTCCTTCGGAAACACCATATATTTT.

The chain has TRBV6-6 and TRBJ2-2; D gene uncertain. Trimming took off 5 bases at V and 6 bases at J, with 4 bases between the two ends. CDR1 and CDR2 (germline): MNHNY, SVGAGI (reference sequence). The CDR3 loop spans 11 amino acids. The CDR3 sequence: CASSVAGELFF. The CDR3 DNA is TGTGCCAGCAGTGTTGCCGGGGAGCTGTTTTTT.

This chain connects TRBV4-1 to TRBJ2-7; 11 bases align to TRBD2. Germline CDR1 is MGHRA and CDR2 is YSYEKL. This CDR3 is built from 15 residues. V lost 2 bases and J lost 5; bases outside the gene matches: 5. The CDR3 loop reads CASSQPLAGEDEQYF. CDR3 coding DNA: TGCGCCAGCAGCCAACCACTAGCGGGGGAGGACGAGCAGTACTTC.

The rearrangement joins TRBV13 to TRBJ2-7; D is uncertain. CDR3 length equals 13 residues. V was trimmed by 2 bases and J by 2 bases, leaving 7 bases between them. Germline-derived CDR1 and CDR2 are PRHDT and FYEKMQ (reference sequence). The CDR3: CASSLPGTYEQYF. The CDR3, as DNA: TGTGCCAGCAGCTTACCGGGCACCTACGAGCAGTACTTC.

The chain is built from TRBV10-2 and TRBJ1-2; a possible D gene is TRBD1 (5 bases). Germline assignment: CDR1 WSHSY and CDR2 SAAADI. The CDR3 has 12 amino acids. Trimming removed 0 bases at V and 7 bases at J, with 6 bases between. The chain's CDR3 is CASSESGGGYTF. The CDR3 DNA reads TGCGCCAGCAGTGAGTCGGGGGGTGGCTACACCTTC.

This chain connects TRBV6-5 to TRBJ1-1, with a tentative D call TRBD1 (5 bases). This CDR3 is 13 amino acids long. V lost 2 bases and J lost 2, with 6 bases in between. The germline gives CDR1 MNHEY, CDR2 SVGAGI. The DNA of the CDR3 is TGTGCCAGCAGTTACGGGGGAAACACTGAAGCTTTCTTT. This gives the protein CASSYGGNTEAFF.

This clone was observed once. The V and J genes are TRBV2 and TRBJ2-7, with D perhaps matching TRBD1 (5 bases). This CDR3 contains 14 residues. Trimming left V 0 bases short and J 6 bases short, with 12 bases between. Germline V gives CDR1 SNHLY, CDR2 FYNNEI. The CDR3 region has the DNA TGTGCCAGCAGTGAAGCGGTAGGGGTTGGCGAGCAGTACTTC. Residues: CASSEAVGVGEQYF.

CDR3 sequence reads: CASSLGAIEQYF. DNA for the CDR3: TGTGCCAGCAGCTTAGGTGCGATCGAGCAGTACTTC. V gene TRBV11-2 combines with J gene TRBJ2-7, with unresolved D. The CDR3 spans 12 residues. The germline V and J ends were trimmed by 1 base and 6 bases, with 7 bases remaining between them. CDR1 is SGHAT, CDR2 FQNNGV, per germline. The variable domain in full, with the rest retrieved from reference TRBV11-2 and TRBJ2-7, is EAGVAQSPRYKIIEKRQSVAFWCNPISGHATLYWYQQILGQGPKLLIQFQNNGVVDDSQLPKDRFSAERLKGVDSTLKIQPAKLEDSAVYLCASSLGAIEQYFGPGTRLTVT.

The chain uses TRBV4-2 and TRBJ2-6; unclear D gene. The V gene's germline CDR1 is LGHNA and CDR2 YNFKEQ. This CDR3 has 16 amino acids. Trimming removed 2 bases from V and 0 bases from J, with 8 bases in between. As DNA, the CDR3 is TGTGCCAGCAGCCAATCGTCCCACTCTGGGGCCAACGTCCTGACTTTC. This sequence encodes CASSQSSHSGANVLTF.

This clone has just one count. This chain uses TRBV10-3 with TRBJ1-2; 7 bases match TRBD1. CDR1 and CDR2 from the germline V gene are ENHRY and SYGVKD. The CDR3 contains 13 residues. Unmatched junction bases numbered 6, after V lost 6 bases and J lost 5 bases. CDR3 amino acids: CAIRAGTEYGYTF. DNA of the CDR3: TGTGCCATCAGGGCCGGGACAGAATATGGCTACACCTTC.

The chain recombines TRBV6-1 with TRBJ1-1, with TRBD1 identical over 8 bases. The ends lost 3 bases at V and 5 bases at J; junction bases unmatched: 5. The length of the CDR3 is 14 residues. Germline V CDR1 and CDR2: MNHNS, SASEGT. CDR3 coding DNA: TGTGCCAGCAGTGACCGACAGGGGCAAACTGAAGCTTTCTTT. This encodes CASSDRQGQTEAFF.

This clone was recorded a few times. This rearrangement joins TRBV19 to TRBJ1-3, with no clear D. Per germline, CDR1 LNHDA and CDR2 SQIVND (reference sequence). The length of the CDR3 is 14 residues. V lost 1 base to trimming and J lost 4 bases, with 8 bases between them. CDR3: CASSIAGGGNTIYF. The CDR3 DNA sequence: TGTGCCAGTAGTATAGCGGGAGGAGGAAACACCATATATTTT.

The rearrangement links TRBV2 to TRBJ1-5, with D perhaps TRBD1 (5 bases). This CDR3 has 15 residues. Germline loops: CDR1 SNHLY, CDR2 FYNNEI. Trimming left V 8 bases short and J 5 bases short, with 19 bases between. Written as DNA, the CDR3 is TGTGCCAGCCTGGGGCCGGGGTCTGGGTATCAGCCCCAGCATTTT. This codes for CASLGPGSGYQPQHF.

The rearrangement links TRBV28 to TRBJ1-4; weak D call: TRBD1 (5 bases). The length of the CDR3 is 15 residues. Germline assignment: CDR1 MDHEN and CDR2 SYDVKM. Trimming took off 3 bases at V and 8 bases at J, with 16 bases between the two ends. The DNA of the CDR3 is TGTGCCAGCAGTTTTACAGGACTGGGGCCGGAAAAACTGTTTTTT. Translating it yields CASSFTGLGPEKLFF.

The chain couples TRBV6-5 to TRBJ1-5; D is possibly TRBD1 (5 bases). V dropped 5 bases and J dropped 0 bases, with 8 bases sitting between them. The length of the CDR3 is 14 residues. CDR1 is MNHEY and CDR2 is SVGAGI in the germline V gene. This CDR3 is CASSAGYSNQPQHF. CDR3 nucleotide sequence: TGTGCCAGCAGTGCAGGGTATAGCAATCAGCCCCAGCATTTT.

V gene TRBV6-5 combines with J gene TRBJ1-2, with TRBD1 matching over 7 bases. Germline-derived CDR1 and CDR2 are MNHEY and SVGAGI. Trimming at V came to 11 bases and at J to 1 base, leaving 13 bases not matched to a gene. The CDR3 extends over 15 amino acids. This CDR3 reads CAAGGGLTFNYGYTF. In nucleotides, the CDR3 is TGTGCCGCGGGAGGGGGCCTCACCTTTAACTATGGCTACACCTTC.

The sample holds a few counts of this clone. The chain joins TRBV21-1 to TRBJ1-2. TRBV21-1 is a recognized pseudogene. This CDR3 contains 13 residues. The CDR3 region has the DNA TGTGCCAGCAGCCAAAGAGCTGGAAGGGGCTACACCTTC. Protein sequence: CASSQRAGRGYTF.

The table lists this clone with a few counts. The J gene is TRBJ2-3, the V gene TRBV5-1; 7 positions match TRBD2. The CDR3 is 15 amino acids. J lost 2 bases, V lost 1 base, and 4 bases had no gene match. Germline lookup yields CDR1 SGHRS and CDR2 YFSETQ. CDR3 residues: CASSLLGRDTDTQYF. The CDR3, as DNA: TGCGCCAGCAGCTTGTTAGGGAGGGACACAGATACGCAGTATTTT.

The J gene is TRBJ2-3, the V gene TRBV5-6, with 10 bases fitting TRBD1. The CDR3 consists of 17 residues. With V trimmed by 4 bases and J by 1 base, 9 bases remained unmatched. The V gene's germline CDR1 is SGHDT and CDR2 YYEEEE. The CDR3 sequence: CASSRDRGRRGTDTQYF. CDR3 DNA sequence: TGTGCCAGCAGCCGTGACAGGGGGCGAAGGGGCACAGATACGCAGTATTTT.

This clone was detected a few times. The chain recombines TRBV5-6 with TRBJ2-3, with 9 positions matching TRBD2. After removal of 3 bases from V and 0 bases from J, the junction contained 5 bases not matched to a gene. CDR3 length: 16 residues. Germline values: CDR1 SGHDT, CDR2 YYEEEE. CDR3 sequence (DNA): TGTGCCAGCAGCTCCCGACTAGCGGCTAGCACAGATACGCAGTATTTT. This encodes CASSSRLAASTDTQYF.

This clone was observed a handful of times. CDR3 sequence (DNA): TGTGCCAGCAGTTTTAGCAATGAGCAGTTCTTC. Translating gives CASSFSNEQFF. J is TRBJ2-1 and V is TRBV28; D gene uncertain. Germline CDR1 MDHEN, CDR2 SYDVKM. There are 11 residues in the CDR3. V was shortened by 3 bases and J by 6 bases, with 3 bases between the two germline ends. Full variable domain (outside the CDR3, taken from reference TRBV28 and TRBJ2-1): DVKVTQSSRYLVKRTGEKVFLECVQDMDHENMFWYRQDPGLGLRLIYFSYDVKMKEKGDIPEGYSVSREKKERFSLILESASTNQTSMYLCASSFSNEQFFGPGTRLTVL.

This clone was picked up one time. This chain's CDR3 is CASSPQGDGGYTF. The CDR3 bases are TGTGCCAGCAGCCCCCAGGGAGATGGGGGCTACACCTTC. The chain combines TRBV7-9 with TRBJ1-2, with D perhaps TRBD1 (5 bases). The CDR3 spans 13 residues. V shed 5 bases and J shed 8 bases, with 15 bases lying between them. Germline CDR1 is SEHNR and CDR2 is FQNEAQ (reference sequence).

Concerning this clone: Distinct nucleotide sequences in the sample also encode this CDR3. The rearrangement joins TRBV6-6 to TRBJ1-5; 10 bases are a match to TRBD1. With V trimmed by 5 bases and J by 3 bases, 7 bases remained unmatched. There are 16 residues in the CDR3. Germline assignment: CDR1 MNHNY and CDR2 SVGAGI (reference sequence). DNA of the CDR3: TGTGCCAGCAGTCCGGGACAGGGGTCTTCCAATCAGCCCCAGCATTTT. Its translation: CASSPGQGSSNQPQHF.